Shown below are 7 T cell receptor beta chains from a single sample sequenced in a study of monozygotic twins with inflammatory bowel disease. TCRdb reprocessed the 5' RACE reads, keeping one entry per CDR3 protein, no DNA. This sample contains around 380,000 distinct CDR3 sequences. The source material was blood. Receptors originate from a human donor with ulcerative colitis or Crohn's disease, or a healthy co-twin of an affected twin (not recorded which).

V usage is TRBV20-1 and J usage is TRBJ1-1; TCRdb lists TRBD1, though no DNA is available to test this call. The CDR3 consists of 13 residues. Germline V gene sequence: CDR1 DFQATT, CDR2 SNEGSKA (reference sequence). CDR3 sequence reads: CSASIRGGTEAFF.

The chain recombines TRBV5-4 with TRBJ2-3; TCRdb selects TRBD1, and the lack of DNA leaves this call unchecked. CDR1 is SGHNT, CDR2 YYREEE, per germline (reference sequence). The CDR3 has 14 amino acids. The CDR3 loop reads CASSFKRGTDTQYF.

The V call is TRBV4-1, the J call TRBJ2-2; TCRdb picks TRBD1, but there is no DNA to check that call. The CDR3 covers 16 residues. Germline-derived CDR1 and CDR2 are MGHRA and YSYEKL. CDR3 residues: CASSQAGPPLTGELFF.

The genes are TRBV12-3 or TRBV12-4 and TRBJ1-5; TCRdb's D call of TRBD1 is untestable without DNA. The CDR3 extends over 14 amino acids. CDR3 protein: CASSIYRDGQPQHF.

This chain links TRBV20-1 with TRBJ2-7; TCRdb gives TRBD2 as the D gene, but with no DNA this cannot be confirmed. The V gene's germline CDR1 is DFQATT and CDR2 SNEGSKA (reference sequence). CDR3 length equals 14 residues. CDR3 region: CSAEPGLGSYEQYF.

V usage is TRBV7-2 and J usage is TRBJ2-3; TCRdb proposes TRBD2, but this gene call is untestable without DNA. Looked up from germline, CDR1 is SGHTA and CDR2 is FQGNSA. CDR3 length: 16 amino acids. The CDR3 sequence is CASSLEVSGRAGTQYF.

The chain employs TRBV28 and TRBJ2-1; TCRdb gives TRBD1 as the D gene, but with no DNA this cannot be confirmed. CDR1 is MDHEN and CDR2 is SYDVKM in the germline V gene. The length of the CDR3 is 18 residues. The CDR3 region is CATFSGGSHSGMDNEQFF.